The T cell receptor (beta chain) described here comes from a study of shared clonotypes between healthy human individuals. To note about this clone: Its specificity is not known.

Using about 190 ng DNA, approximately 30,000 T cell genomes, the sorted-subset replicate PCRs were run. TCRdb's copy holds only in-frame clones and misses some; the assay was immunoSEQ multiplex PCR. The profile shows fewer than 1.6 million clones, approximately 98.5% of them singletons. This CDR3 region has 13 residues. Germline V gene data show CDR1 as SNHLY and CDR2 as FYNNEI. Trimming cost V 6 bases and J 4 bases, with 12 bases left between them. Study-level points and caveats: Investigators collected only blood, and repertoires in tissues likely differ. Among donors, the sharing of clonotypes was expected to be influenced by sequencing depth.

V and J are TRBV2 and TRBJ1-2, with no clear D. The sequence came from a man aged 25-40 years in good health. The sequenced sample consisted of naive CD4+ T cells sorted from blood. Subset specified: CD45RA+ positively selected. The CDR3 sequence is CASSLGSGYGYTF. CDR3 nucleotides: TGTGCCAGCAGCCTAGGGTCTGGCTATGGCTACACCTTC.